Listed below are T cell receptor beta chains from one sample, sequenced in a study of human T cells and chemical hapten exposure. TCRdb fed the RACE reads into MiXCR, producing one record per CDR3 protein. There are 65,000 to 85,000 distinct CDR3 sequences in the sample; 10% occur only once, and approximately 1.5% lies in the top ten. The source material was whole blood, sampled in connection with sensitization to the hapten diphenylcyclopropenone (DPC). The receptors derive from a woman aged 45-65 years with alopecia areata. Some clones in this sample may be carry-over from other donors' samples. Both conserved end residues are part of each CDR3. A D gene is named only where the DNA matches it firmly. The size of a clone is reported for some rows only, either as once, few or many, or as a class for expanded clones.

CDR3aa | CDR3nt | j_gene | v_gene | d_gene | abundance
CASSLGGDGQYF | TGTGCCAGCAGCTTAGGGGGGGATGGGCAGTACTTC | TRBJ2-7 | TRBV7-6 | . | many
CASSSQAGVETQYF | TGTGCCAGCAGCTCCCAGGCGGGAGTGGAGACCCAGTACTTC | TRBJ2-5 | TRBV7-3 | TRBD2 | .
CSAGRPGSYNEQFF | TGCAGTGCTGGGAGGCCGGGGTCCTACAATGAGCAGTTCTTC | TRBJ2-1 | TRBV20-1 | . | .
CSPRRVGYTF | TGCAGCCCCCGACGGGTCGGCTACACCTTC | TRBJ1-2 | TRBV29-1 | . | .
CASSAVPGGETQYF | TGTGCCAGCAGTGCGGTCCCCGGAGGGGAGACCCAGTACTTC | TRBJ2-5 | TRBV2 | . | few
CASSQGGVVTEAFF | TGTGCCAGCAGCCAAGGGGGGGTCGTCACTGAAGCTTTCTTT | TRBJ1-1 | TRBV3-1 | . | many
CASSRRTSGRDSGEQFF | TGTGCCAGCAGCCGCCGAACTAGCGGGAGGGATAGCGGTGAGCAGTTCTTC | TRBJ2-1 | TRBV14 | TRBD2 | few
CASSLGWTAYEQYF | TGTGCCAGCAGCTTAGGGTGGACAGCTTACGAGCAGTACTTC | TRBJ2-7 | TRBV11-2 | . | few
CASSEEGARGNSPLHF | TGTGCCAGCAGTGAAGAAGGGGCGCGGGGCAATTCACCCCTCCACTTT | TRBJ1-6 | TRBV2 | . | .
CASSYPRNPEF | TGTGCCAGCAGTTATCCACGCAACCCAGAGTTT | TRBJ1-1 | TRBV12-3/TRBV12-4 | . | few